A selection of T cell receptor beta chains follows, all from one sample in a study of cytotoxic CD8 clonotypes in ibrutinib-treated CLL. Sequencing used immunoSEQ multiplex PCR; TCRdb keeps in-frame clones, though not all of them. In the table there are about 160,000 clones, roughly 88% of which are singletons. The sequencing used PBMCs, collected at disease progression, from a patient treated with ibrutinib. Receptors were obtained from a human donor with chronic lymphocytic leukemia. Each CDR3 is given with its conserved first and last residue. A D gene is named only where the DNA matches it firmly. Only part of the rows carry a size: once, few, many, or a class if the clone is expanded.

V	D	size	J	CDR3	DNA
TRBV27	.	.	TRBJ2-7	CASSLSWGPSYEQYF	TGTGCCAGCAGTTTAAGTTGGGGACCCTCCTACGAGCAGTACTTC
TRBV5-1	TRBD2	.	TRBJ2-3	CASSFKLAGGTDTQYF	TGCGCCAGCAGCTTCAAACTAGCGGGGGGCACAGATACGCAGTATTTT
TRBV19	.	.	TRBJ1-1	CASSIVESRNTEAFF	TGTGCCAGTAGTATAGTGGAGAGCAGGAACACTGAAGCTTTCTTT
TRBV10-3	.	once	TRBJ2-7	CAISESVQGGTSSYEQYF	TGTGCCATCAGTGAGTCGGTACAGGGCGGAACTAGCTCCTACGAGCAGTACTTC
TRBV2	.	.	TRBJ2-7	CASSRGYEQYF	TGTGCCAGTAGTAGGGGCTACGAGCAGTACTTC
TRBV7-6	TRBD2	.	TRBJ2-3	CASSLWLAGGSDPSTDTQYF	TGTGCCAGCAGCTTGTGGCTAGCGGGAGGCTCGGATCCTAGCACAGATACGCAGTATTTT
TRBV19	TRBD1	.	TRBJ2-7	CASRDRDSLHEQYF	TGTGCCAGCCGGGACCGGGACAGTCTTCACGAGCAGTACTTC
TRBV28	TRBD1	.	TRBJ2-5	CASSFFLRTGVIERETQYF	TGTGCCAGCAGTTTCTTTTTACGGACAGGGGTAATTGAACGAGAGACCCAGTACTTC
TRBV11-3	TRBD2	.	TRBJ2-7	CASETSGSYEQYF	TGTGCCAGCGAGACTAGCGGGAGCTACGAGCAGTACTTC
TRBV27	TRBD2	.	TRBJ2-1	CASSRTSGRAGNEQFF	TGTGCCAGCAGCCGGACTAGCGGGAGGGCAGGGAATGAGCAGTTCTTC
TRBV6-1	.	.	TRBJ2-1	CASSEERETIYNEQFF	TGTGCCAGCAGTGAAGAACGAGAAACGATTTACAATGAGCAGTTCTTC
TRBV19	.	.	TRBJ2-1	CASSITGNEQFF	TGTGCCAGTAGTATTACTGGGAATGAGCAGTTCTTC
TRBV19	TRBD1	.	TRBJ2-5	CASSITGAVETQYF	TGTGCCAGTAGTATAACAGGGGCGGTGGAGACCCAGTACTTC
TRBV11-3	.	.	TRBJ2-1	CASSPTGVSYNEQFF	TGTGCCAGCAGCCCCACGGGAGTCTCCTACAATGAGCAGTTCTTC
TRBV5-1	TRBD1	once	TRBJ1-1	CASEGAEGTEAFF	TGCGCCAGCGAGGGGGCGGAGGGCACTGAAGCTTTCTTT
TRBV14	TRBD1	.	TRBJ2-1	CASSHRRQGSYNEQFF	TGTGCCAGCAGCCACCGCAGACAGGGCTCCTACAATGAGCAGTTCTTC
TRBV7-2	.	.	TRBJ1-1	CASSGRSGEAFF	TGTGCCAGCAGCGGGAGGTCGGGTGAAGCTTTCTTT
TRBV27	.	.	TRBJ1-1	CASTPFGGLGTEAFF	TGTGCCAGTACTCCCTTCGGGGGTTTGGGCACTGAAGCTTTCTTT
TRBV11-3	.	.	TRBJ2-7	CASSLEAGTYEQYF	TGTGCCAGCAGCTTAGAGGCCGGAACCTACGAGCAGTACTTC
TRBV7-2	.	.	TRBJ1-1	CASSLAWNTEAFF	TGTGCCAGCAGCTTAGCGTGGAACACTGAAGCTTTCTTT
TRBV5-1	TRBD1	.	TRBJ2-2	CASTPGDRNTGELFF	TGCGCCAGCACCCCTGGGGACAGGAACACCGGGGAGCTGTTTTTT
TRBV6-6	.	.	TRBJ1-1	CASSAARESGTEAFF	TGTGCCAGCAGTGCAGCCAGGGAGTCAGGGACTGAAGCTTTCTTT
TRBV2	TRBD1	.	TRBJ2-6	CASSAQGASLSGANVLTF	TGTGCCAGCAGTGCCCAGGGGGCCTCCCTCTCTGGGGCCAACGTCCTGACTTTC
TRBV5-4	TRBD1	.	TRBJ2-7	CASSKPLTGDPYEQYF	TGTGCCAGCAGCAAACCATTGACAGGGGACCCTTACGAGCAGTACTTC
TRBV4-1	.	.	TRBJ1-3	CASSQESPGVLAGNTIYF	TGCGCCAGCAGCCAAGAATCCCCTGGGGTCCTAGCCGGAAACACCATATATTTT
TRBV10-1	.	.	TRBJ1-1	CASSGRRAGNTEAFF	TGCGCCAGCAGCGGCCGCAGGGCCGGGAACACTGAAGCTTTCTTT
TRBV7-9	.	.	TRBJ1-2	CASSRSGTKKENYGYTF	TGTGCCAGCAGCAGGTCCGGGACAAAAAAGGAAAACTATGGCTACACCTTC
TRBV28	TRBD1	.	TRBJ1-5	CASSRTGNYQPQHF	TGTGCCAGCAGTCGGACAGGGAACTATCAGCCCCAGCATTTT
TRBV12-5	TRBD2	.	TRBJ2-1	CASGFTYELAVTNNEQFF	TGTGCTAGTGGTTTTACTTACGAACTAGCGGTAACAAACAATGAGCAGTTCTTC
TRBV5-4	.	.	TRBJ1-2	CASSLDRVGGYTF	TGTGCCAGCAGCTTGGACAGGGTGGGGGGCTACACCTTC
TRBV19	TRBD1	.	TRBJ1-2	CASSKPGQGPDTF	TGTGCCAGTAGTAAACCGGGACAGGGGCCGGACACCTTC
TRBV9	TRBD2	few	TRBJ2-1	CASSLGTSGRSGLYNEQFF	TGTGCCAGCAGCCTAGGGACTAGCGGGAGATCGGGCCTTTACAATGAGCAGTTCTTC
TRBV19	.	.	TRBJ2-5	CASSLSGETQYF	TGTGCCAGTAGTCTGAGTGGGGAGACCCAGTACTTC